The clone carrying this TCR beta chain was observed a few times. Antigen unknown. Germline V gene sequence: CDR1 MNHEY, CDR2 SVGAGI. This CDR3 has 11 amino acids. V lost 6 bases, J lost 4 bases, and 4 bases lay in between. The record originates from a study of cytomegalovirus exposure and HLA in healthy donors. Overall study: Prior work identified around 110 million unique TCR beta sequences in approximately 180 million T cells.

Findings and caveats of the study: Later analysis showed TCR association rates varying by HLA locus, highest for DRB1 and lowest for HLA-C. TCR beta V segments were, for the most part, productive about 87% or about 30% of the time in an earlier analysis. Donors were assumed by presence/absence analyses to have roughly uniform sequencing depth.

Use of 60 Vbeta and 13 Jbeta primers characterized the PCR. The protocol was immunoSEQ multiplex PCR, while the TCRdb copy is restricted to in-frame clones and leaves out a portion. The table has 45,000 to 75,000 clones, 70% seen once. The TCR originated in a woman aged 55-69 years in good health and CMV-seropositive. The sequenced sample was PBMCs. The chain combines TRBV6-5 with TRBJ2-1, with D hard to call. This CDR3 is CASRYYNEQFF. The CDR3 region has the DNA TGTGCCAGCAGATATTACAATGAGCAGTTCTTC.